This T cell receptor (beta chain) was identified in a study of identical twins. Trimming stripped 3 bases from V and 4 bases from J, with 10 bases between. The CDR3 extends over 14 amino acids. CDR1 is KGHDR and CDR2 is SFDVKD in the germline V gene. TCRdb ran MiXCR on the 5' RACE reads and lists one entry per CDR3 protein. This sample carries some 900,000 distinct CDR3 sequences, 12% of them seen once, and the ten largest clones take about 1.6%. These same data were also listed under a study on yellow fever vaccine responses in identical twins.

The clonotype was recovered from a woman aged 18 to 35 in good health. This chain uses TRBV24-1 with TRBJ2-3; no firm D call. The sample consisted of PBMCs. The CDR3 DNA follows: TGTGCCACCAGTGATCCCACAGAGTCAGATACGCAGTATTTT. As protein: CATSDPTESDTQYF.